The 10 T cell receptor beta chains below all came from one sample that was sequenced in a study of cytomegalovirus exposure and HLA in healthy donors. Primers for the PCR totalled 60 Vbeta and 13 Jbeta. The table came from immunoSEQ multiplex PCR; TCRdb's copy has only in-frame clones and leaves some out. The sample yields 180,000 or so clones, approximately 78% seen once. Sequenced sample: PBMCs. These receptors were obtained from a woman aged 45-65 years in good health and CMV-seropositive.

The J gene is TRBJ2-1, the V gene TRBV5-1; weak D call: TRBD1 (5 bases). Germline CDR1 and CDR2: SGHRS and YFSETQ. The CDR3 has 16 amino acids. With 0 bases removed from V and 3 bases from J, the gap between germline ends came to 13 bases. In DNA, the CDR3 is TGCGCCAGCAGCTTGGCCTTAGGGCAGGGCTACAATGAGCAGTTCTTC. Encoded protein: CASSLALGQGYNEQFF.

This clone was observed a handful of times. V usage is TRBV4-3 and J usage is TRBJ2-2, with TRBD1 identical over 10 bases. V shed 0 bases and J 6 bases; nucleotides not matched to a gene: 7. The germline V gene encodes CDR1 LGHNA and CDR2 YSLEER. This CDR3 comprises 17 residues. CDR3 in amino acids: CASSQDKGTGVPGELFF. The CDR3 bases are TGCGCCAGCAGCCAAGATAAAGGGACAGGGGTTCCCGGGGAGCTGTTTTTT.

The DNA for the CDR3 is TGCGCCAGCAGCTCGGGGACAGGGGGCGAAGAGACCCAGTACTTC. It specifies CASSSGTGGEETQYF. The rearrangement links TRBV5-1 to TRBJ2-5; 12 nucleotides align to TRBD1. This CDR3 comprises 15 residues. V was clipped by 3 bases and J by 3 bases; unmatched bases: 3. Germline-derived CDR1 and CDR2 are SGHRS and YFSETQ.

The chain recombines TRBV19 with TRBJ1-2; no clear D gene. V was pared by 3 bases and J by 3 bases, with 14 bases between. This CDR3 contains 15 residues. Germline assignment: CDR1 LNHDA and CDR2 SQIVND (reference sequence). CDR3 region: CASSMAGISDYGYTF. CDR3 in DNA: TGTGCCAGTAGTATGGCGGGGATCAGCGACTATGGCTACACCTTC.

The V call is TRBV15, the J call TRBJ1-1; D is ambiguous. The CDR3 covers 12 residues. Trimming left V 2 bases short and J 8 bases short, with 9 bases between. Looked up from germline, CDR1 is LNHNV and CDR2 is YYDKDF (reference sequence). CDR3 residues: CATSRIGEEAFF. The DNA of the CDR3 is TGTGCCACCAGCAGAATCGGGGAAGAAGCTTTCTTT.

The genes are TRBV5-4 and TRBJ2-5, with TRBD1 matching over 9 bases. After removal of 3 bases from V and 5 bases from J, the junction contained 11 bases not matched to a gene. This CDR3 has 16 residues. CDR1 and CDR2 from the germline V gene are SGHNT and YYREEE (reference sequence). DNA for the CDR3: TGTGCCAGCAGCTACCATCCCGGGACAGGGAATGAGACCCAGTACTTC. It encodes CASSYHPGTGNETQYF.

This clone has just one count. This chain uses TRBV5-1 with TRBJ2-3, with TRBD1 matching over 7 bases. The CDR3 spans 18 residues. J was trimmed by 0 bases and V by 1 base; bases with no gene match: 11. Germline loops: CDR1 SGHRS, CDR2 YFSETQ. CDR3: CASSLTYLTGISTDTQYF. Written as DNA, the CDR3 is TGCGCCAGCAGCTTGACCTACCTGACAGGGATTAGCACAGATACGCAGTATTTT.

This clone was picked up one time. Here the CDR3 reads CSVSGDRQETQYF. The CDR3 DNA follows: TGCAGCGTCTCAGGGGATAGGCAAGAGACCCAGTACTTC. V usage is TRBV29-1 and J usage is TRBJ2-5; the D gene is possibly TRBD1 (6 bases). The CDR3 loop spans 13 amino acids. Germline CDR1 reads SQVTM; CDR2 reads ANQGSEA. The V gene lost 6 bases and the J gene lost 2 bases, with 13 bases spanning the gap.

Here the CDR3 DNA reads TGTGCCAGCAGCACCGGGACTAGTCTGAAGGAGACCCAGTACTTC. As protein: CASSTGTSLKETQYF. The genes are TRBV7-8 and TRBJ2-5; 8 bases line up with TRBD2. The V and J ends lost 5 bases and 5 bases, in that order; junction bases with no gene match: 10. The CDR3 sequence is 15 residues long. Looked up from germline, CDR1 is SGHVS and CDR2 is FQNEAQ.

This chain uses TRBV10-3 with TRBJ2-7; the match to TRBD1 covers 7 bases. CDR1 ENHRY and CDR2 SYGVKD come from the germline V gene. V trimming: 9 bases; J trimming: 1 base; junction bases outside the gene matches: 3. The CDR3 is made up of 12 amino acids. CDR3 bases: TGTGCCATTTCGGGACAGTCCTACGAGCAGTACTTC. Its protein product is CAISGQSYEQYF.